A single sample gave rise to the 29 T cell receptor beta chains below, sequenced in a study of lung T cells in sarcoidosis with Löfgren's syndrome. TCRdb reprocessed the reads with MiXCR, giving one entry per CDR3 protein. The sample records 60,000 to 70,000 distinct CDR3 sequences, around 20% being singletons. The sequencing sample was made of CD4+ T cells from PBMCs. These receptors were taken from a human donor with sarcoidosis (Löfgren's syndrome or another form), or a control subject (not recorded which).

This clonotype appeared many times. The genes are TRBV29-1 and TRBJ2-5; no reliable D call. Germline CDR1 and CDR2: SQVTM and ANQGSEA. V was shortened by 2 bases and J by 4 bases, with 5 bases between the two germline ends. The CDR3 totals 11 residues. CDR3 DNA: TGCAGCGTTGAATCTGCAGAGACCCAGTACTTC. It is translated as CSVESAETQYF.

This clonotype was observed many times. This rearrangement joins TRBV27 to TRBJ1-1; D not resolved. The germline V and J ends were trimmed by 5 bases and 1 base, with 8 bases remaining between them. This CDR3 has 13 amino acids. Germline CDR1 and CDR2: MNHEY and SMNVEV (reference sequence). CDR3 in DNA: TGTGCCAGCAGTACAAAACAGAACACTGAAGCTTTCTTT. It translates to CASSTKQNTEAFF.

Only a few counts were recorded for this clonotype. This chain connects TRBV2 to TRBJ1-6, with D possibly TRBD1 on 5 matching bases. V was clipped by 3 bases and J by 6 bases, with 9 bases between them. The germline CDR1 and CDR2 sequences are SNHLY and FYNNEI. The CDR3 is 14 amino acids. The CDR3 protein is CASSEKGLNSPLHF. CDR3 coding DNA: TGTGCCAGCAGTGAGAAGGGGCTTAATTCACCCCTCCACTTT.

Remarks on this clonotype: With a much larger clone just one base away, this may be a read error. The CDR3 spells CASSRRASGTYNEQFF. CDR3 DNA sequence: TGTGCCAGCAGCCGCCGAGCTAGCGGGACCTACAATGAGCAGTTCTTC. The V and J genes are TRBV3-1 and TRBJ2-1, with 9 bases that match TRBD2. V was clipped by 4 bases and J by 2 bases; unmatched bases: 6. Germline lookup yields CDR1 LGHDT and CDR2 YNNKEL (reference sequence). There are 16 residues in the CDR3.

As to this clonotype: A much larger clonotype is one base distant, so this may be a read error. The chain combines TRBV20-1 with TRBJ1-5; no reliable D call. Germline lookup yields CDR1 DFQATT and CDR2 SNEGSKA (reference sequence). CDR3 length equals 14 residues. The CDR3 loop is CSARDWATNQPKHF. The CDR3 region has the DNA TGCAGTGCTAGAGATTGGGCAACGAATCAGCCCAAGCATTTT.

This clonotype was seen ten or more times. The rearrangement uses TRBV7-2 and TRBJ1-2, with D tentatively TRBD1 (5 bases). CDR3 size: 17 residues. Looked up from germline, CDR1 is SGHTA and CDR2 is FQGNSA. V shed 5 bases and J shed 5 bases, with 24 bases lying between them. CDR3 sequence: CASSLSGDPRQSYGYTF. The CDR3 bases are TGTGCCAGCAGCCTCTCTGGAGACCCTCGACAGAGTTATGGCTACACCTTC.

In the case of this clonotype: A much bigger clone sits one base away, suggesting this may be a read error. The chain uses TRBV28 and TRBJ1-6; D not certain. The CDR3 sequence is 12 residues long. CDR1 MDHEN and CDR2 SYDVKM come from the germline V gene. As DNA, the CDR3 is TGTGCCAGCGGGGTCTCGTCCTCACCCCTCTACTTT. Its translation is CASGVSSSPLYF.

The gene calls are TRBV7-9 and TRBJ2-7; a weak D match, TRBD1 (6 bases). Germline values: CDR1 SEHNR, CDR2 FQNEAQ (reference sequence). This CDR3 is 17 amino acids long. Trimming pared 6 bases from V and 0 bases from J, leaving 21 bases between. The CDR3 is CASRSHSGAIASYEQYV. The CDR3 DNA follows: TGTGCCAGCAGGTCGCACTCAGGGGCCATTGCCTCCTACGAGCAGTACGTC.

The chain employs TRBV4-1 and TRBJ2-3; 13 nucleotides align to TRBD2. Germline V gives CDR1 MGHRA, CDR2 YSYEKL. The CDR3 extends over 20 amino acids. The junction had 15 bases not matched to a gene; V was cut back by 2 bases and J by 4 bases. The CDR3 is CASSQPRLAGGLSRSDTQYF. The CDR3 region has the DNA TGCGCCAGCAGCCAACCGCGACTAGCGGGGGGCCTTAGTCGTTCAGATACGCAGTATTTT.

Notes on this clonotype: This clone may be a read error of a much larger clone one base away. The J gene is TRBJ1-5, the V gene TRBV20-1; D not resolved. The end of the DNA fits TRBJ2-3 better, so the J call may be wrong. This CDR3 comprises 15 residues. Germline values: CDR1 DFQATT, CDR2 SNEGSKA (reference sequence). CDR3 in DNA: TGCAGTGCCACCGACGGAGCGCGTAGCAATCAGCCCCAGTATTTT. Protein product: CSATDGARSNQPQYF.

Details on this clonotype: With a much larger clone just one base away, this may be a read error. The CDR3 sequence is CSARVKVSTEAFF. CDR3 in DNA: TGCAGTGCTAGGGTGAAGGTGAGCACTGAAGCTTTCTTT. The chain has TRBV20-1 and TRBJ1-1; no definite D call. The CDR3 totals 13 residues. Germline V gene data show CDR1 as DFQATT and CDR2 as SNEGSKA (reference sequence). Trimming removed 3 bases from V and 4 bases from J, with 12 bases in between.

On this clonotype itself: Given a much more abundant clone one base away, this may be a read error. The V gene is TRBV4-2, the J gene TRBJ2-5, with 11 bases fitting TRBD2. Germline V gene data show CDR1 as LGHNA and CDR2 as YNFKEQ. This CDR3 has 14 amino acids. The DNA for the CDR3 is TGTGCCAGCAGTCGACTAGCGGGATTAGAGGCCCAGTACTTC. Translation gives CASSRLAGLEAQYF.

In its sample, this clonotype was seen a few times. The chain couples TRBV11-2 to TRBJ1-3; D is uncertain. V lost 1 base to trimming and J lost 0 bases, with 13 bases between them. Germline V CDR1 and CDR2: SGHAT, FQNNGV. The CDR3 extends over 17 amino acids. CDR3 nucleotide sequence: TGTGCCAGCAGCTTAGTGTGGCAGGCCGGCTCTGGAAACACCATATATTTT. Protein: CASSLVWQAGSGNTIYF.

In regard to this clonotype: Being one base from a much bigger clone, this may be a read error. The chain has TRBV7-9 and TRBJ2-7, with D perhaps TRBD1 (6 bases). Germline CDR1 is SEHNR and CDR2 is FQNEAQ (reference sequence). CDR3 length equals 14 residues. CDR3 coding DNA: TGTGGCAGCAGCTCCTTTGACAGGCCGTCGGTGTGGTACGTC. Protein sequence: CGSSSFDRPSVWYV.

At least ten counts were recorded for this clonotype. V is TRBV24-1 and J is TRBJ1-1; possibly TRBD1 for D (5 bases). CDR1 is KGHDR, CDR2 SFDVKD, per germline. Trimming took off 2 bases at V and 1 base at J, with 10 bases between the two ends. The CDR3 extends over 15 amino acids. For the CDR3, the DNA is TGTGCCACCAGTGATTCGGGACCAAGGAACACTGAAGCTTTCTTT. Translated: CATSDSGPRNTEAFF.

The table lists this clonotype with many counts. The rearrangement uses TRBV5-1 and TRBJ2-1, with D possibly TRBD1 on 5 matching bases. Germline-derived CDR1 and CDR2 are SGHRS and YFSETQ. The CDR3 extends over 13 amino acids. Trimming removed 5 bases from V and 6 bases from J, with 12 bases in between. The CDR3: CASRSGHLNEQFF. CDR3 DNA sequence: TGCGCCAGCAGGTCCGGACACCTCAATGAGCAGTTCTTC.

There are a few counts of this clonotype. This rearrangement joins TRBV4-2 to TRBJ2-5, with TRBD2 matching 10 bases. Germline CDR1 LGHNA, CDR2 YNFKEQ. With 1 base clipped from V and 4 bases from J, the junction kept 3 bases outside the gene matches. The CDR3 runs to 15 residues. DNA for the CDR3: TGTGCCAGCAGCCAAGTAGCGGGGGGTCCAGAGACCCAGTACTTC. Translating gives CASSQVAGGPETQYF.

J is TRBJ2-5 and V is TRBV9; 10 bases map to TRBD2. After removal of 0 bases from V and 1 base from J, the junction contained 3 bases not matched to a gene. This CDR3 contains 16 residues. Germline V gives CDR1 SGDLS, CDR2 YYNGEE. In DNA, the CDR3 is TGTGCCAGCAGCGTAGGGGCTAGCGGGAGCCAAGAGACCCAGTACTTC. Its protein product is CASSVGASGSQETQYF.

Comments on this clonotype: Just one base apart from a much larger clone, this may be a read error. The V call is TRBV27, the J call TRBJ2-7, with TRBD1 matching over 11 bases. Germline V lookup: CDR1 MNHEY, CDR2 SMNVEV (reference sequence). The length of the CDR3 is 15 residues. In DNA form, the CDR3 reads TGTGCCGGCAGTGCCCCGGGACAGGGGGCCTACGAGCAGTACTTC. Amino acids: CAGSAPGQGAYEQYF.

V gene TRBV5-5 combines with J gene TRBJ2-3, with 8 nucleotides matching TRBD1. Germline V gene lookup returns CDR1 SGHKS and CDR2 YYEKEE (reference sequence). V was clipped by 4 bases and J by 0 bases; unmatched bases: 7. CDR3 size: 16 residues. The CDR3 sequence is CASSEGTGASTDTQYF. The CDR3 DNA is TGTGCCAGCAGCGAAGGGACAGGAGCTAGCACAGATACGCAGTATTTT. Looking up the rest from reference TRBV5-5 and TRBJ2-3 gives the full variable domain: DAGVTQSPTHLIKTRGQQVTLRCSPISGHKSVSWYQQVLGQGPQFIFQYYEKEERGRGNFPDRFSARQFPNYSSELNVNALLLGDSALYLCASSEGTGASTDTQYFGPGTRLTVL.

In this sample, this clonotype turned up many times. The chain has TRBV6-1 and TRBJ1-1, with 9 bases aligning to TRBD1. CDR1 MNHNS and CDR2 SASEGT come from the germline V gene. V gave up 1 base and J gave up 5 bases; unmatched junction bases: 2. This CDR3 comprises 14 residues. CDR3: CASSEGGTGTEAFF. CDR3 in DNA: TGTGCCAGCAGTGAAGGGGGGACAGGGACTGAAGCTTTCTTT.

Of note for this clonotype: A single base separates this from a much larger clone, so it may be a read error. The V call is TRBV24-1, the J call TRBJ2-5, with D perhaps TRBD1 (5 bases). This CDR3 spans 12 amino acids. The V gene lost 9 bases and the J gene lost 5 bases, with 12 bases spanning the gap. CDR1 and CDR2 (germline): KGHDR, SFDVKD. In DNA form, the CDR3 reads TGTGCCACCGCAGGGATTAGTGAGACCCAGTACTTC. Protein: CATAGISETQYF.

This clonotype showed up many times. The chain couples TRBV7-2 to TRBJ2-5; tentative D call: TRBD2 (5 bases). The V gene lost 5 bases and the J gene lost 4 bases, with 11 bases spanning the gap. Germline values: CDR1 SGHTA, CDR2 FQGNSA. The CDR3 length is 13 residues. CDR3 sequence reads: CASSPPGIETQYF. The CDR3 coding sequence is TGTGCCAGCAGCCCACCGGGAATAGAGACCCAGTACTTC. The full variable domain, its missing parts supplied by reference TRBV7-2 and TRBJ2-5, is GAGVSQSPSNKVTEKGKDVELRCDPISGHTALYWYRQSLGQGLEFLIYFQGNSAPDKSGLPSDRFSAERTGGSVSTLTIQRTQQEDSAVYLCASSPPGIETQYFGPGTRLLVL.

V and J are TRBV2 and TRBJ2-7; the D is unclear. In germline, CDR1 is SNHLY, CDR2 FYNNEI. The V end lost 2 bases, the J end lost 2 bases, and 7 bases lay between the germline ends. The CDR3 covers 13 residues. The CDR3 spells CASSENLPYEQYV. DNA of the CDR3: TGTGCCAGCAGTGAAAACTTGCCCTACGAGCAGTACGTC.

As concerns this clonotype: A much larger clone differs by one base, so this may be a read error. V usage is TRBV27 and J usage is TRBJ2-7; 7 bases are a match to TRBD2. The CDR3 loop spans 16 amino acids. CDR1 is MNHEY and CDR2 is SMNVEV in the germline V gene (reference sequence). V was clipped by 5 bases and J by 7 bases; unmatched bases: 17. DNA of the CDR3: TGTGCCAGCAGTAAAGGGACTAAGGGATACATCGGGGAGCAGTACTTC. Translation: CASSKGTKGYIGEQYF.

The V and J genes are TRBV2 and TRBJ1-4; the match to TRBD1 covers 10 bases. Germline loops: CDR1 SNHLY, CDR2 FYNNEI. V was clipped by 7 bases and J by 6 bases; unmatched bases: 5. The CDR3 totals 14 residues. CDR3 coding DNA: TGTGCCAGCAAGAGGGACAGGGGACATGAAAAACTGTTTTTT. This codes for CASKRDRGHEKLFF.

This clonotype has at least ten counts. This chain connects TRBV6-6 to TRBJ1-6; 10 nucleotides align to TRBD1. J lost 9 bases, V lost 1 base, and 3 bases had no gene match. The CDR3 is 15 residues long. Germline values: CDR1 MNHNY, CDR2 SVGAGI (reference sequence). The CDR3 loop is CASSYLTGGGSPLHF. CDR3 DNA sequence: TGTGCCAGCAGTTACTTGACAGGGGGCGGTTCACCCCTCCACTTT.

This clonotype was counted only a few times. The J gene is TRBJ2-5, the V gene TRBV11-2; possible D gene TRBD1, 6 bases. Germline CDR1 reads SGHAT; CDR2 reads FQNNGV. V gave up 5 bases and J gave up 4 bases, with 20 bases separating them. The CDR3 covers 16 residues. The CDR3 DNA reads as TGTGCCAGCAGCCCCGGGGCGCGAGGGGGAGCAGAGACCCAGTACTTC. It encodes CASSPGARGGAETQYF. Combining the CDR3 with reference TRBV11-2 and TRBJ2-5 gives the whole variable domain EAGVAQSPRYKIIEKRQSVAFWCNPISGHATLYWYQQILGQGPKLLIQFQNNGVVDDSQLPKDRFSAERLKGVDSTLKIQPAKLEDSAVYLCASSPGARGGAETQYFGPGTRLLVL.

This clonotype turned up a few times. V and J are TRBV29-1 and TRBJ2-1; D is uncertain. The CDR3 length is 12 residues. Germline values: CDR1 SQVTM, CDR2 ANQGSEA. Trimming pared 6 bases from V and 4 bases from J, leaving 10 bases between. In DNA, the CDR3 is TGCAGCGTGCTAACAGATTACAATGAGCAGTTCTTC. The encoded protein is CSVLTDYNEQFF.